Shown below are 29 T cell receptor beta chains from a single sample sequenced in a study of T cell responses to AZD1222 COVID-19 vaccine. Sequencing was performed with immunoSEQ multiplex PCR; in TCRdb, only in-frame clones are kept and a portion is missing. The sample shows 84,000 or so clones, around 90% of them seen only once. The specimen was peripheral blood, collected on day 0 of AZD1222 vaccination. The origin of the receptors is an adult in good health.

The chain combines TRBV19 with TRBJ2-3; 9 bases are a match to TRBD2. In germline, CDR1 is LNHDA, CDR2 SQIVND (reference sequence). The CDR3 is made up of 15 amino acids. The V segment lost 7 bases and the J segment 6 bases; nucleotides outside the gene matches: 11. In DNA, the CDR3 is TGTGCCAGTACCTCCGGATGGAGCGGGGGGGATACGCAGTATTTT. Its translation: CASTSGWSGGDTQYF.

V and J are TRBV7-6 and TRBJ2-2; 8 bases are a match to TRBD2. Germline V gene sequence: CDR1 SGHVS, CDR2 FNYEAQ. The CDR3 has 15 residues. The V segment lost 5 bases and the J segment 4 bases; nucleotides outside the gene matches: 6. CDR3 protein: CASSPTSGITGELFF. Here the CDR3 DNA reads TGTGCCAGCAGCCCCACTAGCGGAATCACCGGGGAGCTGTTTTTT.

The V and J genes are TRBV7-9 and TRBJ2-2; a weak D match, TRBD2 (6 bases). Germline CDR1 SEHNR, CDR2 FQNEAQ (reference sequence). This CDR3 has 16 amino acids. The V end was cut by 3 bases, the J end by 4 bases, with 15 bases between. In nucleotides, the CDR3 is TGTGCCAGCAGCTTGGCGTCAGGGAGGTCCACCGGGGAGCTGTTTTTT. As protein: CASSLASGRSTGELFF.

The J gene is TRBJ1-5, the V gene TRBV18; no firm D call. V lost 1 base and J lost 2, with 12 bases in between. The CDR3 runs to 16 residues. Germline V gene sequence: CDR1 KGHSH, CDR2 LQKENI. CDR3 protein: CASSPLPGGGNQPQHF. CDR3 nucleotides: TGTGCCAGCTCACCACTTCCGGGAGGAGGCAATCAGCCCCAGCATTTT.

The table lists this clone with a count of one. The rearrangement uses TRBV5-5 and TRBJ2-5; TRBD2 agrees at 7 bases. The length of the CDR3 is 14 residues. Germline V gene lookup returns CDR1 SGHKS and CDR2 YYEKEE (reference sequence). V gave up 0 bases and J gave up 5 bases; unmatched junction bases: 4. In DNA, the CDR3 is TGTGCCAGCAGCTTGGCGGGGGGAGGTGAGACCCAGTACTTC. Its protein is CASSLAGGGETQYF.

This chain connects TRBV30 to TRBJ1-3, with 8 bases fitting TRBD1. Germline loops: CDR1 GTSNPN, CDR2 SVGIG (reference sequence). V shed 7 bases, J shed 2 bases, and the junction held 10 bases outside the gene matches. This CDR3 region has 15 residues. This chain's CDR3 is CAFQGAMTPGNTIYF. CDR3 coding DNA: TGTGCCTTTCAGGGGGCGATGACTCCTGGAAACACCATATATTTT.

The rearrangement uses TRBV10-2 and TRBJ2-7, with 13 bases lining up with TRBD2. CDR1 WSHSY and CDR2 SAAADI come from the germline V gene. The trim removed 2 bases at V and 4 bases at J, leaving 5 bases unmatched. The CDR3 is made up of 16 amino acids. CDR3 sequence: CASSEGGLAGVYEQYF. For the CDR3, the DNA is TGCGCCAGCAGTGAGGGTGGACTAGCGGGAGTGTACGAGCAGTACTTC.

This clone showed up just once. At one boundary the junction diverges from the germline segment, which might be a read error. The rearrangement uses TRBV19 and TRBJ1-3; D possibly corresponds to TRBD1 (5 bases). The germline V gene has CDR1 LNHDA and CDR2 SQIVND (reference sequence). This CDR3 is 16 amino acids long. CDR3 amino acids: CASNSALGVSGNTIYF. CDR3 sequence (DNA): TGTGCCAGTAATTCAGCGTTAGGGGTTTCTGGGAACACCATATATTTT.

The J gene is TRBJ2-3, the V gene TRBV3-1 (or the pseudogene TRBV3-2); 11 bases map to TRBD2. V lost 4 bases and J lost 3; bases outside the gene matches: 6. Looked up from germline, CDR1 is LGHDT and CDR2 is YNNKEL (reference sequence). This CDR3 spans 16 amino acids. The CDR3 spells CASSRRTSGGTDTQYF. The DNA of the CDR3 is TGTGCCAGCAGCCGCAGAACTAGCGGGGGAACAGATACGCAGTATTTT.

This chain links TRBV5-6 with TRBJ1-6; a weak D match, TRBD1 (5 bases). V lost 4 bases and J 8 bases, leaving 19 bases between the germline ends. The CDR3 loop spans 16 amino acids. The V gene's germline CDR1 is SGHDT and CDR2 YYEEEE. CDR3 DNA: TGTGCCAGCAGCCGCGACGGGGACGGCAAATATTCACCCCTCCACTTT. It translates to CASSRDGDGKYSPLHF.

The chain is built from TRBV7-9 and TRBJ1-6; 9 bases fit TRBD1. The CDR3 is 15 residues long. Germline V CDR1 and CDR2: SEHNR, FQNEAQ (reference sequence). The V gene end was trimmed by 4 bases and the J gene end by 7 bases; junction bases not matched to a gene: 5. The CDR3 sequence: CASSYGQGKNSPLHF. The CDR3 nucleotides are TGTGCCAGCAGCTACGGACAGGGGAAGAATTCACCCCTCCACTTT.

This rearrangement joins TRBV19 to TRBJ1-3; D is unclear. The V and J ends lost 6 bases and 0 bases respectively, with 12 bases between them. CDR3 length: 15 residues. Germline lookup yields CDR1 LNHDA and CDR2 SQIVND (reference sequence). CDR3 amino acids: CASRGISNSGNTIYF. CDR3 DNA sequence: TGTGCCAGTAGGGGGATTTCAAACTCTGGAAACACCATATATTTT.

The gene calls are TRBV7-2 and TRBJ1-5, with D possibly TRBD1 on 5 matching bases. V was trimmed by 3 bases and J by 0 bases, leaving 9 bases between them. The CDR3 is 15 amino acids. The germline V gene encodes CDR1 SGHTA and CDR2 FQGNSA. The CDR3 region has the DNA TGTGCCAGCAGCTTTAATGGGGGTAGCAATCAGCCCCAGCATTTT. This gives the protein CASSFNGGSNQPQHF.

Many counts were recorded for this clone. This chain connects TRBV19 to TRBJ1-1; TRBD1 matches at 7 bases. The CDR3 loop spans 16 amino acids. The V segment lost 4 bases and the J segment 1 base; nucleotides outside the gene matches: 9. CDR1 LNHDA and CDR2 SQIVND come from the germline V gene (reference sequence). CDR3 in amino acids: CASSTPRTGGNTEAFF. The CDR3 DNA reads as TGTGCCAGTAGTACCCCCAGGACAGGTGGGAACACTGAAGCTTTCTTT.

This sequence joins TRBV6-1 and TRBJ2-5; D unclear. The CDR3 is made up of 11 amino acids. CDR1 is MNHNS, CDR2 SASEGT, per germline. Deletions cut 2 bases from V and 9 bases from J, with 7 bases between. The CDR3 coding sequence is TGTGCCAGCAGTGAACCCCGTCCCCAGTACTTC. It yields the protein CASSEPRPQYF.

V usage is TRBV2 and J usage is TRBJ1-1, with D unresolved. V was cut by 6 bases and J by 1 base, with 12 bases left in between. The CDR3 loop spans 14 amino acids. Per germline, CDR1 SNHLY and CDR2 FYNNEI. The DNA for the CDR3 is TGTGCCAGCAGAGTAGAGGCACCGAACACTGAAGCTTTCTTT. It translates to CASRVEAPNTEAFF.

This clone was detected only a few times. CDR3 bases: TGTGCCAGCAGCTTGGACAGCGCAGATACGCAGTATTTT. Protein: CASSLDSADTQYF. V and J are TRBV11-3 and TRBJ2-3, with D possibly matching TRBD1 (6 bases). The CDR3 contains 13 residues. V lost 3 bases to trimming and J lost 4 bases, with 8 bases between them. The germline V gene encodes CDR1 SGHNT and CDR2 YENEEA.

The chain uses TRBV7-8 and TRBJ1-1; 7 bases fit TRBD1. CDR1 and CDR2 from the germline V gene are SGHVS and FQNEAQ. The CDR3 is 14 residues long. The ends lost 5 bases at V and 2 bases at J; junction bases unmatched: 5. DNA of the CDR3: TGTGCCAGCAGCCTAGGGACAGCTAACACTGAAGCTTTCTTT. This gives the protein CASSLGTANTEAFF.

The gene calls are TRBV4-3 and TRBJ2-2; 10 nucleotides match TRBD2. Germline-derived CDR1 and CDR2 are LGHNA and YSLEER. The V and J ends lost 4 bases and 2 bases, in that order; junction bases with no gene match: 7. This CDR3 region has 17 residues. The CDR3 spells CASSLQLAGANTGELFF. The CDR3 DNA follows: TGCGCCAGCAGCCTACAGCTAGCGGGGGCCAACACCGGGGAGCTGTTTTTT.

This clone was recorded once. This chain joins TRBV6-6 and TRBJ2-1; the match to TRBD2 covers 9 bases. CDR3 length equals 14 residues. With 4 bases clipped from V and 12 bases from J, the junction kept 10 bases outside the gene matches. Germline values: CDR1 MNHNY, CDR2 SVGAGI (reference sequence). The CDR3 sequence: CASSFRREGSLQFF. In DNA form, the CDR3 reads TGTGCCAGCAGTTTTCGGCGGGAGGGATCGTTGCAGTTCTTC.

This clone appeared once. The chain couples TRBV7-2 to TRBJ2-1; the match to TRBD2 covers 8 bases. CDR1 is SGHTA and CDR2 is FQGNSA in the germline V gene. V was clipped by 3 bases and J by 0 bases; unmatched bases: 4. CDR3 length equals 16 residues. This chain's CDR3 is CASSFSSGSSYNEQFF. The CDR3, as DNA: TGTGCCAGCAGCTTTTCGAGCGGGAGCTCCTACAATGAGCAGTTCTTC.

The chain uses TRBV5-5 and TRBJ1-5, with 7 bases fitting TRBD1. The CDR3 has 16 amino acids. With V trimmed by 0 bases and J by 6 bases, 9 bases remained unmatched. The germline V gene encodes CDR1 SGHKS and CDR2 YYEKEE (reference sequence). The CDR3 DNA reads as TGTGCCAGCAGCTTGGCGACAGGGTTCGGAAGTCAGCCCCAGCATTTT. The encoded protein is CASSLATGFGSQPQHF.

This clone was picked up one time. The chain has TRBV19 and TRBJ1-1, with TRBD1 matching 7 bases. This CDR3 is built from 15 residues. Germline loops: CDR1 LNHDA, CDR2 SQIVND (reference sequence). V lost 7 bases and J lost 7; bases outside the gene matches: 15. The CDR3 region has the DNA TGTGCCAGTATGGGGGGAGGGGGCAACGAGGGTGAAGCTTTCTTT. It specifies CASMGGGGNEGEAFF.

The V gene is TRBV5-1, the J gene TRBJ1-2, with 9 nucleotides matching TRBD1. V lost 4 bases to trimming and J lost 4 bases; unmatched junction nucleotides: 8. The length of the CDR3 is 15 residues. The germline V gene encodes CDR1 SGHRS and CDR2 YFSETQ. The CDR3 protein is CASSNGGQGVYGYTF. In nucleotides, the CDR3 is TGCGCCAGCAGCAACGGGGGACAGGGCGTCTATGGCTACACCTTC.

This chain uses TRBV30 with TRBJ2-1; no clear D. Trimming took 6 bases from V and 9 from J, leaving 21 bases between them. The CDR3 is 14 residues long. CDR1 is GTSNPN, CDR2 SVGIG, per germline (reference sequence). CDR3 sequence: CACSPFLERSEQFF. Written as DNA, the CDR3 is TGTGCCTGCAGTCCATTCCTGGAGAGAAGTGAGCAGTTCTTC.

The chain has TRBV15 and TRBJ1-3, with D possibly matching TRBD1 (5 bases). This CDR3 is built from 16 residues. Between the trimmed V and J ends, which lost 3 bases and 4 bases, there was a span of 16 bases. Germline CDR1 LNHNV, CDR2 YYDKDF (reference sequence). The DNA for the CDR3 is TGTGCCACCAGCAGGGAGGGGCAGGCCGTGGGAAACACCATATATTTT. Its translation is CATSREGQAVGNTIYF.

The count of this clone is one. This chain links TRBV6-2 or TRBV6-3 with TRBJ1-4; D call uncertain. The CDR3 length is 18 residues. Germline V gene data show CDR1 as MNHEY and CDR2 as SVGEGT. The ends were cut back, 6 bases at V and 0 bases at J, with 20 bases in the middle. DNA of the CDR3: TGTGCCAGCAGCCCTACGGGAGGTGTCGGGGCAACTAATGAAAAACTGTTTTTT. It encodes CASSPTGGVGATNEKLFF.

This chain links TRBV2 with TRBJ1-5; 9 positions match TRBD1. There are 16 residues in the CDR3. Germline lookup yields CDR1 SNHLY and CDR2 FYNNEI. With 5 bases clipped from V and 7 bases from J, the junction kept 12 bases outside the gene matches. CDR3 nucleotides: TGTGCCAGCAGTCCTTCGACAGGGGGGATCCGCCAGCCCCAGCATTTT. This gives the protein CASSPSTGGIRQPQHF.

This sequence joins TRBV2 and TRBJ2-3; D might be TRBD2 (5 bases). The V and J ends lost 7 bases and 6 bases respectively, with 8 bases between them. The germline V gene encodes CDR1 SNHLY and CDR2 FYNNEI. This CDR3 has 11 residues. This chain's CDR3 is CASKGADTQYF. DNA for the CDR3: TGTGCCAGCAAGGGAGCGGATACGCAGTATTTT.